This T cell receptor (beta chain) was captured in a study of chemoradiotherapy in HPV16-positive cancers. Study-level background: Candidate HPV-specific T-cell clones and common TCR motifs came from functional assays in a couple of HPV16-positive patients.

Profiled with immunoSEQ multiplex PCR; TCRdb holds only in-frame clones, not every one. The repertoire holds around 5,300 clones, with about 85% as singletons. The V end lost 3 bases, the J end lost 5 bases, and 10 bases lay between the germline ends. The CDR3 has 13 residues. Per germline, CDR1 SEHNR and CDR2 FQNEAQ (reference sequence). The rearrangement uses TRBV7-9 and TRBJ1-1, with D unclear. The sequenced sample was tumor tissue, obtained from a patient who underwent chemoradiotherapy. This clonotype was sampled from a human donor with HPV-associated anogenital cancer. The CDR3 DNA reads TGTGCCAGCAGCTTTGGAGGTGAAACTGAAGCTTTCTTT. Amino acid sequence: CASSFGGETEAFF.